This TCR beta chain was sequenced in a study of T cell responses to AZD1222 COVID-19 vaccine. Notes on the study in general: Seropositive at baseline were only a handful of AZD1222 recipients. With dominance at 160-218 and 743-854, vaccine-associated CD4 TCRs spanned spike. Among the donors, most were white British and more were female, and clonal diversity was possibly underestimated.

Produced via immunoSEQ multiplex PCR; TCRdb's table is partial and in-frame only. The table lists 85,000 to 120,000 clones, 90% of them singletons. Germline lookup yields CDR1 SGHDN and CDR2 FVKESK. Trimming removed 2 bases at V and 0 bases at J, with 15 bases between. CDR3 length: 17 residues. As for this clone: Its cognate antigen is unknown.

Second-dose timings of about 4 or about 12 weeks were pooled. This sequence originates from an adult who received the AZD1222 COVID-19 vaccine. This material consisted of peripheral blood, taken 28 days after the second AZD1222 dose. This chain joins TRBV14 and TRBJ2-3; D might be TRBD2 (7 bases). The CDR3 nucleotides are TGTGCCAGCAGCCAAAGTACGGGGGGCGGCAGCACAGATACGCAGTATTTT. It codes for CASSQSTGGGSTDTQYF.